This T cell receptor beta chain was identified during a study of blood T cell repertoires in COVID-19. Study-level background: Italy, Spain and the United States were the sources of the convalescent and acute COVID-19 samples. PBMCs, B-cell-depleted T cells, or T cells provided the cDNA or gDNA that made up the material.

After removal of 4 bases from V and 3 bases from J, the junction contained 0 bases not matched to a gene. From germline, CDR1 is SGHRS and CDR2 YFSETQ. The CDR3 covers 13 residues. How the authors handled the data: Amplification of reference gene primers was used by the study to estimate nucleated cell counts. Assay: immunoSEQ multiplex PCR; the TCRdb copy retains only in-frame clones and omits some. V and J calls and clone size are as listed in that table; D and trimming were resolved from the DNA. The sample lists approximately 160,000 clones; roughly 80% were seen once. This clonotype was sampled from a man between 65 and 85 years old with acute or convalescent COVID-19. What was sequenced was peripheral blood. The rearrangement uses TRBV5-1 and TRBJ1-3; 8 positions match TRBD1. The CDR3 sequence: CASSDRGGNTIYF. The CDR3, as DNA: TGCGCCAGCAGCGACAGGGGTGGAAACACCATATATTTT.